One sample yielded the 5 T cell receptor beta chains listed below, sequenced in a study of persistence of HIV-infected CD4 T cells. The immunoSEQ assay was version 4, run in survey mode. The repertoire was sequenced with immunoSEQ multiplex PCR; TCRdb's copy has only in-frame clones and lacks some. The sample lists about 30,000 clones; approximately 70% were seen once. These receptors are not linked to any known antigen. The stimulus was an HIV-1 Gag 15-mer peptide pool, around 1.1 ug/peptide/mL. Sorting selected CD4+ T cells upregulating both CD40 ligand and CD69. This material consisted of CD4+ T cells sorted from PBMCs after approximately 20-hour stimulation, taken from a patient who received antiretroviral therapy. These receptors were taken from an adult man with HIV who was CMV-seropositive.

The rearrangement uses TRBV6-5 and TRBJ2-7, with D perhaps assigned TRBD1 or TRBD2 (5 bases each). The CDR3 spans 15 residues. The V end lost 6 bases, the J end lost 1 base, and 16 bases lay between the germline ends. Per germline, CDR1 MNHEY and CDR2 SVGAGI. CDR3 loop: CASRNSGTASYEQYF. CDR3 in DNA: TGTGCCAGCAGGAATTCCGGGACGGCATCCTACGAGCAGTACTTC.

This chain joins TRBV25-1 and TRBJ1-1; no firm D call. CDR1 and CDR2 from the germline V gene are MGHDK and SYGVNS. The CDR3 has 14 residues. Trimming removed 0 bases at V and 4 bases at J, with 9 bases between. The CDR3 DNA sequence: TGTGCCAGCAGTGAATATGGGGAGAGCACTGAAGCTTTCTTT. This translates into CASSEYGESTEAFF.

The V and J genes are TRBV3-1 (or the pseudogene TRBV3-2) and TRBJ1-6, with D unresolved. The length of the CDR3 is 12 residues. The germline V gene has CDR1 LGHDT and CDR2 YNNKEL (reference sequence). V was pared by 3 bases and J by 5 bases, with 2 bases between. The CDR3 nucleotides are TGTGCCAGCAGCCAGGATAATTCACCCCTCCACTTT. Amino acid sequence: CASSQDNSPLHF.

In this sample, this clone turned up a few times. J is TRBJ1-5 and V is TRBV7-2; D perhaps matches TRBD1 (5 bases). Trimming pared 5 bases from V and 4 bases from J, leaving 15 bases between. The CDR3 is made up of 15 amino acids. CDR1 is SGHTA, CDR2 FQGNSA, per germline. The CDR3 DNA reads TGTGCCAGCAGCCCCCAGGGCCTGGAAAATCAGCCCCAGCATTTT. This gives the protein CASSPQGLENQPQHF.

This chain connects TRBV18 to TRBJ1-4; TRBD1 agrees at 7 bases. The V gene end was trimmed by 6 bases and the J gene end by 6 bases; junction bases not matched to a gene: 10. The CDR3 length is 15 residues. Germline CDR1 and CDR2: KGHSH and LQKENI. This chain's CDR3 is CASSLNRGGDEKLFF. Written as DNA, the CDR3 is TGTGCCAGCTCCCTTAACAGGGGCGGGGATGAAAAACTGTTTTTT.